What follows are 22 T cell receptor beta chains derived from one specimen sequenced in a study of immune cell composition in non-small cell lung cancer. The normal lung sample lay at least 3 cm, and maximally far, from the tumour. TCRdb keeps only in-frame clones here, not all; method: immunoSEQ multiplex PCR. The sample consists of several thousand clones, 67% of them appearing once. The source material was non-adjacent lung tissue. These receptors all come from a human donor with non-small cell lung cancer.

The chain carries TRBV6-5 and TRBJ2-7, with D maybe TRBD1 (7 bases). The CDR3 is 13 residues long. The ends were cut back, 2 bases at V and 5 bases at J, with 10 bases in the middle. Germline V gene lookup returns CDR1 MNHEY and CDR2 SVGAGI. This chain's CDR3 is CASSYQGGHEQYF. In DNA, the CDR3 is TGTGCCAGCAGTTACCAGGGGGGACACGAGCAGTACTTC.

V is TRBV11-2 and J is TRBJ2-3; 10 bases agree with TRBD1. J gave up 5 bases and V 0 bases, and 8 bases lay outside the gene matches. The CDR3 has 17 residues. CDR1 is SGHAT, CDR2 FQNNGV, per germline. The CDR3 is CASSLDSRTGGVDTQYF. CDR3 nucleotide sequence: TGTGCCAGCAGCTTAGATAGCCGGACAGGGGGTGTAGATACGCAGTATTTT.

The genes are TRBV7-2 and TRBJ1-2; D perhaps matches TRBD1 (6 bases). The CDR3 length is 13 residues. Germline V gene data show CDR1 as SGHTA and CDR2 as FQGNSA. With 5 bases removed from V and 4 bases from J, the gap between germline ends came to 11 bases. CDR3 protein: CASSETGTYGYTF. For the CDR3, the DNA is TGTGCCAGCAGCGAGACAGGTACCTATGGCTACACCTTC.

The chain links TRBV7-2 to TRBJ2-3; 13 nucleotides align to TRBD2. CDR1 and CDR2 (germline): SGHTA, FQGNSA. CDR3 size: 16 residues. With 4 bases clipped from V and 3 bases from J, the junction kept 4 bases outside the gene matches. As DNA, the CDR3 is TGTGCCAGCAGCTCCGGGACTAGCGGGGCGACAGATACGCAGTATTTT. It translates to CASSSGTSGATDTQYF.

In this sample, this clone is medium-sized. The CDR3 region is CASSDSGQGEHGYTF. CDR3 sequence (DNA): TGCGCCAGCAGCGATTCCGGACAGGGTGAGCATGGCTACACCTTC. The chain employs TRBV10-1 and TRBJ1-2; the match to TRBD1 covers 8 bases. Looked up from germline, CDR1 is WNHNN and CDR2 is SYGVQD (reference sequence). The CDR3 contains 15 residues. With 6 bases clipped from V and 6 bases from J, the junction kept 12 bases outside the gene matches.

The chain couples TRBV9 to TRBJ2-7; tentatively, D is TRBD1 (6 bases). CDR3 length: 14 residues. Germline CDR1 SGDLS, CDR2 YYNGEE. Deletions cut 0 bases from V and 2 bases from J, with 9 bases between. CDR3 loop: CASSVAGAAYEQYF. The CDR3 region has the DNA TGTGCCAGCAGCGTAGCAGGGGCGGCCTACGAGCAGTACTTC.

This chain connects TRBV19 to TRBJ1-1, with 9 nucleotides matching TRBD1. Trimming took 6 bases from V and 3 from J; bases not matched to a gene: 2. Germline V gives CDR1 LNHDA, CDR2 SQIVND (reference sequence). This CDR3 has 13 amino acids. CDR3 amino acids: CASSRQGDTEAFF. The CDR3 DNA is TGTGCCAGTAGCCGACAGGGGGACACTGAAGCTTTCTTT.

V gene TRBV6-5 combines with J gene TRBJ2-7, with D tentatively TRBD2 (6 bases). The CDR3 is 15 residues long. V lost 2 bases to trimming and J lost 1 base, with 12 bases between them. Germline CDR1 MNHEY, CDR2 SVGAGI. The CDR3 is CASSYGTHGSYEQYF. Here the CDR3 DNA reads TGTGCCAGCAGTTACGGGACTCACGGATCCTACGAGCAGTACTTC.

This clone was picked up a small number of times. The V call is TRBV2, the J call TRBJ2-7; D possibly corresponds to TRBD2 (6 bases). Germline V lookup: CDR1 SNHLY, CDR2 FYNNEI. The CDR3 consists of 11 residues. Trimming removed 5 bases at V and 7 bases at J, with 9 bases between. CDR3 DNA: TGTGCCAGCAGTCCTGCGGGGGAGCAGTACTTC. It encodes CASSPAGEQYF.

This clone showed up just once. The genes are TRBV9 and TRBJ2-1, with TRBD2 matching over 11 bases. Germline V gives CDR1 SGDLS, CDR2 YYNGEE. This CDR3 region has 17 residues. J gave up 5 bases and V 2 bases, and 9 bases lay outside the gene matches. The CDR3 is CASSVLLAGGPHNEQFF. As DNA, the CDR3 is TGTGCCAGCAGCGTCCTGCTAGCGGGGGGCCCTCACAATGAGCAGTTCTTC.

The V gene is TRBV18, the J gene TRBJ1-2; 7 nucleotides agree with TRBD1. V lost 3 bases and J lost 2; bases outside the gene matches: 9. Germline loops: CDR1 KGHSH, CDR2 LQKENI. There are 16 residues in the CDR3. In nucleotides, the CDR3 is TGTGCCAGCTCACCCATCGTTACGGGACAGAACTATGGCTACACCTTC. Its protein is CASSPIVTGQNYGYTF.

V gene TRBV5-1 combines with J gene TRBJ1-6; 8 bases fit TRBD1. CDR3 length: 14 residues. The junction had 3 bases not matched to a gene; V was cut back by 4 bases and J by 6 bases. Germline V gene sequence: CDR1 SGHRS, CDR2 YFSETQ. The CDR3 sequence is CASSPGTGNSPLHF. CDR3 bases: TGCGCCAGCAGCCCCGGGACAGGTAATTCACCCCTCCACTTT.

This clone was counted between two and nine times. The chain carries TRBV6-1 and TRBJ1-2; TRBD1 might be the D (5 bases). Germline V CDR1 and CDR2: MNHNS, SASEGT. The CDR3 is made up of 13 amino acids. V was clipped by 8 bases and J by 7 bases, with 17 bases between them. Written as DNA, the CDR3 is TGTGCCAGCTCTCGGGGGAGGAGTAGTGGCTACACCTTC. This translates into CASSRGRSSGYTF.

The genes are TRBV6-5 and TRBJ2-1, with D perhaps TRBD1 (6 bases). The length of the CDR3 is 16 residues. V lost 0 bases, J lost 5 bases, and 14 bases lay in between. Germline values: CDR1 MNHEY, CDR2 SVGAGI. The CDR3 DNA sequence: TGTGCCAGCAGTTACTCGATTGGGACAAGCGACAATGAGCAGTTCTTC. Protein sequence: CASSYSIGTSDNEQFF.

The chain is built from TRBV4-3 and TRBJ1-3, with TRBD1 as a possible D gene (6 bases). V was cut by 0 bases and J by 4 bases, with 16 bases left in between. The CDR3 covers 17 residues. Looked up from germline, CDR1 is LGHNA and CDR2 is YSLEER. CDR3 loop: CASSQDPGGTGGNTIYF. CDR3 DNA: TGCGCCAGCAGCCAAGATCCGGGGGGCACGGGAGGAAACACCATATATTTT.

This clone turned up a few times. This sequence joins TRBV5-1 and TRBJ2-7, with D tentatively TRBD1 (6 bases). Germline loops: CDR1 SGHRS, CDR2 YFSETQ. V was cut by 3 bases and J by 6 bases, with 13 bases left in between. The CDR3 spans 13 residues. CDR3 amino acids: CASSSGQQSEQYF. The CDR3 nucleotides read TGCGCCAGCAGCTCTGGACAGCAAAGCGAGCAGTACTTC.

The chain is built from TRBV5-4 and TRBJ1-2, with D uncertain. This CDR3 has 15 residues. The V gene lost 4 bases and the J gene lost 4 bases, with 17 bases spanning the gap. Germline CDR1 reads SGHNT; CDR2 reads YYREEE (reference sequence). The chain's CDR3 is CASSIPGIPPYGYTF. The CDR3 nucleotides are TGTGCCAGCAGCATCCCCGGGATACCACCCTATGGCTACACCTTC.

This chain joins TRBV19 and TRBJ2-2; D might be TRBD1 (6 bases). The CDR3 has 15 residues. V lost 6 bases, J lost 3 bases, and 14 bases lay in between. Germline V CDR1 and CDR2: LNHDA, SQIVND (reference sequence). CDR3 sequence: CASSRFAGDTGELFF. DNA of the CDR3: TGTGCCAGTAGCCGCTTTGCAGGGGACACCGGGGAGCTGTTTTTT.

The chain links TRBV5-4 to TRBJ1-6, with 7 bases identical to TRBD1. Germline values: CDR1 SGHNT, CDR2 YYREEE (reference sequence). V shed 0 bases, J shed 7 bases, and the junction held 4 bases outside the gene matches. The CDR3 is made up of 15 amino acids. The CDR3 DNA follows: TGTGCCAGCAGCTTGGCCCAGGGGGACAATTCACCCCTCCACTTT. Residues: CASSLAQGDNSPLHF.

J is TRBJ1-4 and V is TRBV4-3, with D perhaps matching TRBD1 (5 bases). Trimming took off 0 bases at V and 2 bases at J, with 10 bases between the two ends. Germline assignment: CDR1 LGHNA and CDR2 YSLEER. The CDR3 length is 16 residues. The CDR3 here is CASSQEEGLTNEKLFF. DNA of the CDR3: TGCGCCAGCAGCCAAGAAGAGGGACTTACTAATGAAAAACTGTTTTTT.

This clone was detected a few times. The chain has TRBV7-2 and TRBJ1-6; D ambiguous. The ends were cut back, 8 bases at V and 0 bases at J, with 8 bases in the middle. Looked up from germline, CDR1 is SGHTA and CDR2 is FQGNSA. CDR3 length equals 14 residues. DNA for the CDR3: TGTGCCAGCCTAGAGGGCTCCTATAATTCACCCCTCCACTTT. Its protein product is CASLEGSYNSPLHF.

CDR3 DNA: TGCGCCAGCAGCCAAGACCCGGGACAGAGGGGCTATGGCTACACCTTC. Amino acids: CASSQDPGQRGYGYTF. The rearrangement uses TRBV4-3 and TRBJ1-2; TRBD1 aligns across 7 bases. V lost 0 bases, J lost 4 bases, and 8 bases stayed unmatched. Germline values: CDR1 LGHNA, CDR2 YSLEER. The CDR3 contains 16 residues.